This T cell receptor (beta chain) was documented in a study of tumor-infiltrating lymphocytes in oesophageal squamous cell carcinoma. CDR1 is LNHDA, CDR2 SQIVND, per germline (reference sequence). The CDR3 loop spans 17 amino acids. TCRdb called the PCR reads again in MiXCR, with one record for every CDR3 protein. The table shows about 16,000 distinct CDR3 sequences, with less than 55% occurring only once. Sample: normal esophageal tissue next to the tumor. This TCR derives from a female donor with esophageal squamous cell carcinoma. The chain employs TRBV19 and TRBJ2-4; D could derive from TRBD1 or TRBD2 (5 bases each). The J call may not be correct, given that the DNA end is closer to TRBJ2-6. DNA of the CDR3: TGTGCCAGTAGCAGGGACGGCCTAGGGGCTGGGGCCAACGTCCTGACTTTC. Its protein product is CASSRDGLGAGANVLTF.